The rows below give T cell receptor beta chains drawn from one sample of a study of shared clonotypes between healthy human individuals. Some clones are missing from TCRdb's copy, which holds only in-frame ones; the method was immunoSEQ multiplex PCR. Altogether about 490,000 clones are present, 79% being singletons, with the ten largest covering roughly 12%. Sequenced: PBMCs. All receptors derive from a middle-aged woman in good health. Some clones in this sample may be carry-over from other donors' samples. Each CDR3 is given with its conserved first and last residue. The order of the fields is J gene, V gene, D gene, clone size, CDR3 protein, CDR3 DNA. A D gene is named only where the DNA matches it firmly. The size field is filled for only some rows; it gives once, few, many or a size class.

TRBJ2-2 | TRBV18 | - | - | CASSPAGTNTGELFF | TGTGCCAGCTCACCGGCGGGGACGAACACCGGGGAGCTGTTTTTT
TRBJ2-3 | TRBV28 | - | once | CASSFNLFTDTQYF | TGTGCCAGCAGCTTCAACCTCTTCACAGATACGCAGTATTTT
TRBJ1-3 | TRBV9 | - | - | CASSGYGEAASGNTIYF | TGTGCCAGCAGCGGATATGGGGAAGCAGCCTCTGGAAACACCATATATTTT
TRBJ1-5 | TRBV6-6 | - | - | CASSATENQPQHF | TGTGCCAGCAGTGCTACCGAGAATCAGCCCCAGCATTTT
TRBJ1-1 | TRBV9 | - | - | CASSAGSMNTEAFF | TGTGCCAGCAGCGCCGGGAGCATGAACACTGAAGCTTTCTTT
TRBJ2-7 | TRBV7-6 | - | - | CASSLPRAPRRAEQYF | TGTGCCAGCAGCCTACCCCGGGCACCTAGGCGGGCCGAGCAGTACTTC
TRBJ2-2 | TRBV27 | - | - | CASRTGQLANTGELFF | TGTGCCAGCAGGACGGGACAACTCGCGAACACCGGGGAGCTGTTTTTT
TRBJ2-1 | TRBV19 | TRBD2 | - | CASRSLAGGYNEQFF | TGTGCCAGTAGGTCACTAGCGGGAGGCTACAATGAGCAGTTCTTC
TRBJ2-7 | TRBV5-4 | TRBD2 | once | CASSPGLAYEQYF | TGTGCCAGCAGCCCAGGACTAGCCTACGAGCAGTACTTC
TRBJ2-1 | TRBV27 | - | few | CASRGHLYNEQFF | TGTGCCAGCCGGGGACACCTTTACAATGAGCAGTTCTTC
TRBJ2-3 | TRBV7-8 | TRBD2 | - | CASSMGGMTDTQYF | TGTGCCAGCAGCATGGGAGGGATGACAGATACGCAGTATTTT
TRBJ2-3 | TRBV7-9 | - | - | CASMGATDTQYF | TGTGCCAGCATGGGGGCGACAGATACGCAGTATTTT
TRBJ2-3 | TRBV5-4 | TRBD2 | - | CASSPGPAGGEDTQYF | TGTGCCAGCAGCCCGGGGCCCGCGGGAGGGGAAGATACGCAGTATTTT
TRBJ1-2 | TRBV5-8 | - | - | CASSLVGWYGYTF | TGTGCCAGCAGCTTGGTTGGGTGGTATGGCTACACCTTC
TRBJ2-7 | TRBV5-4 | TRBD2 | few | CASSFGRDYEQYF | TGTGCCAGCAGCTTTGGGAGGGATTACGAGCAGTACTTC
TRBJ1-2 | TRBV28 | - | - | CASSFTPDQYGYTF | TGTGCCAGCAGTTTCACGCCGGACCAGTATGGCTACACCTTC
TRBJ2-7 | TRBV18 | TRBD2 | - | CASSPQSSGRTEQYF | TGTGCCAGCTCACCCCAGAGTAGCGGGCGTACGGAGCAGTACTTC
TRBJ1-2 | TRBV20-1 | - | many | CRTQRGDGYTF | TGCAGGACCCAACGGGGGGACGGCTACACCTTC
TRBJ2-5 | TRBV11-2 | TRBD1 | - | CASSEGTGGLETQYF | TGTGCCAGCAGCGAAGGGACAGGGGGCTTGGAGACCCAGTACTTC
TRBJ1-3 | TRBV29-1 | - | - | CSALSGNTIYF | TGCAGCGCCCTCTCTGGAAACACCATATATTTT
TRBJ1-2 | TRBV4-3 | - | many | CASSQGLTETNYGYTF | TGCGCCAGCAGCCAAGGTCTAACAGAGACTAACTATGGCTACACCTTC
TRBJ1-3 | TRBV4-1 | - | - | CASSPKHREPGNTIYF | TGCGCCAGCAGCCCTAAGCATAGGGAACCTGGAAACACCATATATTTT
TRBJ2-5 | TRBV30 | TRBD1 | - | CAWTRQGIETQYF | TGTGCCTGGACGAGACAGGGTATCGAGACCCAGTACTTC
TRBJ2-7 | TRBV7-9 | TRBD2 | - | CASSRAGGPYEQYF | TGTGCCAGCAGCCGAGCGGGAGGTCCATACGAGCAGTACTTC
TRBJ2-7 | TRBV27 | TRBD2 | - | CASSLSNLAGAQYF | TGTGCCAGCAGTTTATCGAATCTAGCGGGTGCCCAGTACTTC
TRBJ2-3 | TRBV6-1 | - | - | CASRVGDTQYF | TGTGCCAGCAGGGTCGGAGATACGCAGTATTTT
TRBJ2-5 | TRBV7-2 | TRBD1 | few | CASSGTGRIETQYF | TGTGCCAGCAGCGGGACAGGGAGAATCGAGACCCAGTACTTC
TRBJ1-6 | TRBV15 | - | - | CATSRGQNNSPLHF | TGTGCCACCAGCAGAGGGCAGAATAATTCACCCCTCCACTTT
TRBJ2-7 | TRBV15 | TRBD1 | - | CATSTGQGSYEQYF | TGTGCCACCAGCACGGGACAGGGGTCCTACGAGCAGTACTTC
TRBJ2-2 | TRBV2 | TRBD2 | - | CASRGGTSGITGELFF | TGTGCCAGCAGGGGAGGGACTAGCGGCATCACCGGGGAGCTGTTTTTT
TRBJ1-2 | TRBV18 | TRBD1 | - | CASSPGTGAPGYTF | TGTGCCAGCTCACCGGGGACAGGGGCACCTGGCTACACCTTC
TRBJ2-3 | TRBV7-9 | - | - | CASSLEVDTQYF | TGTGCCAGCAGCTTAGAGGTAGATACGCAGTATTTT
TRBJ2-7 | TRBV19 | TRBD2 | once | CASSIMAGASYEQYF | TGTGCCAGTAGTATTATGGCGGGAGCTAGCTACGAGCAGTACTTC
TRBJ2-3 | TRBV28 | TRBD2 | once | CASSHQRESWTQYF | TGTGCCAGCAGCCACCAGCGGGAGAGTTGGACGCAGTATTTT